This T cell receptor beta chain appears in the sequencing data of a study of human T cells and chemical hapten exposure. Study-level background: Throughout a study of about 6 months, patients underwent weekly scalp administration of diphenylcyclopropenone doses. Small pooled library volume differences mainly caused per-sample TCR yield variation.

Documented time point: patch test 1, 2 weeks after DPC sensitization. Treatment reported: therapeutic diphenylcyclopropenone sensitization with weekly scalp DPC. CDR3 length: 13 residues. The V end was cut by 2 bases, the J end by 4 bases, with 6 bases between. Germline V gene data show CDR1 as MNHEY and CDR2 as SVGEGT. Regarding the study as a whole: PT1 expanded TCR numbers rose with patch test score. Sensitizing to DPC left TCRs with a frequency above 1 in 1000 unaltered.

TCRdb fed the RACE reads into MiXCR, producing one record per CDR3 protein. The data show approximately 400,000 distinct CDR3 sequences, with approximately 5% seen just once and 2% to 2.5% held by the top ten. This clonotype was detected only a few times. Its specificity is not known. The receptor was derived from a woman aged 45-59 years with alopecia areata. Some clones in this sample may be carry-over from other donors' samples. Sequencing used whole blood, obtained in connection with sensitization to the hapten diphenylcyclopropenone (DPC). The chain is built from TRBV6-2 or TRBV6-3 and TRBJ2-1; D is undetermined. The CDR3 DNA is TGTGCCAGCAGTTACCAAATTTACAATGAGCAGTTCTTC. It yields the protein CASSYQIYNEQFF.